The clone carrying this T cell receptor beta chain was seen a few times. Its antigen is as yet unknown. The sample originates from a study of beta chain features in type 1 diabetes. V trimming: 8 bases; J trimming: 8 bases; junction bases outside the gene matches: 10. The CDR3 totals 16 residues. Per germline, CDR1 MDHEN and CDR2 SYDVKM. TCRB transcripts that were expressed got sequenced, as all of the isolated RNA had been reverse transcribed. TCRdb keeps only in-frame clones here, not all; method: immunoSEQ multiplex PCR. The sample shows about 53,000 clones, 55% to 75% of them seen only once. Study results and caveats: For Type 1 diabetes patients, all four CD4+ subsets carried TCRB CDR3s that were moderately but significantly shorter.

The gene calls are TRBV28 and TRBJ2-1, with TRBD2 matching 15 bases. This TCR derives from a woman younger than 45 with type 1 diabetes. The sequenced sample was stem cell memory CD4+ T cells from blood. The CDR3 nucleotides read TGTGCCAGCGCTCAAGGACTAGCGGGAGGGGTCGATGAGCAGTTCTTC. Amino acids: CASAQGLAGGVDEQFF.